This T cell receptor beta chain came from a study of blood T cell repertoires in COVID-19. Whole-study context: Samples came from the United States, Italy and Spain, spanning acute and convalescent COVID-19. PBMCs, B-cell-depleted T cells, or T cells were the source of the cDNA or gDNA that made up the material.

As originally analysed: Amplification with reference gene primers provided the estimates of nucleated cell counts. Sequencing used immunoSEQ multiplex PCR; TCRdb keeps in-frame clones, though not all of them. That table is the source of V, J and clone size, and D and trimming were worked out from the DNA. The data hold about 190,000 clones, with roughly three quarters observed a single time. Deletions cut 3 bases from V and 5 bases from J, with 21 bases between. The CDR3 is 17 amino acids. In germline, CDR1 is SGHKS, CDR2 YYEKEE (reference sequence). This rearrangement joins TRBV5-5 to TRBJ1-5, with D hard to call. Sequenced: peripheral blood. The source is a man aged 55-75 years with active or convalescent COVID-19. The CDR3 DNA sequence: TGTGCCAGCAGCTGGCTCGGGGATCGAAATCTCGATCAGCCCCAGCATTTT. Encoded protein: CASSWLGDRNLDQPQHF. Supplemented by reference TRBV5-5 and TRBJ1-5, the full variable domain reads DAGVTQSPTHLIKTRGQQVTLRCSPISGHKSVSWYQQVLGQGPQFIFQYYEKEERGRGNFPDRFSARQFPNYSSELNVNALLLGDSALYLCASSWLGDRNLDQPQHFGDGTRLSIL.